This section outlines one TCR beta chain sequence together with its context. Its antigen is unknown. Trimming took 6 bases from V and 5 from J, leaving 14 bases between them. Germline assignment: CDR1 MNHEY and CDR2 SMNVEV (reference sequence). CDR3 length: 13 amino acids. This specimen belongs to a study of cytomegalovirus exposure and HLA in healthy donors. Study-level findings and limits: What a later analysis reportedly showed was that an Asian-associated ancestry cluster had fewer N-insertions than the roughly 700-donor mean. As immune exposure information, only CMV serostatus was available. While the bulk of TCR sequences proved rare, some public TCRs turned up in many donors. Some TCR beta chains (about 180 of them) were listed as cytomegalovirus-associated.

The PCR used 60 Vbeta and 13 Jbeta primers. Libraries were prepared by immunoSEQ multiplex PCR; TCRdb keeps only in-frame clonotypes and omits some of them. The sample has 200,000 to 250,000 clones; about 83% are singletons. The sequence came from a human donor in good health. Sequenced input: PBMCs. V is TRBV27 and J is TRBJ2-7, with D tentatively TRBD1 (6 bases). CDR3 coding DNA: TGTGCCAGCAGCTATACAGGGCAGGACGAGCAGTACTTC. Translating gives CASSYTGQDEQYF.